This T cell receptor beta chain was sequenced during a study of control samples from healthy donors and cancer patients. Produced via immunoSEQ multiplex PCR; TCRdb's table is partial and in-frame only. Of over 150,000 clones listed, about 94% are singletons. The CDR3 extends over 13 amino acids. The V gene lost 8 bases and the J gene lost 4 bases, with 12 bases spanning the gap. In germline, CDR1 is LNHDA, CDR2 SQIVND (reference sequence). The rearrangement uses TRBV19 and TRBJ1-5; TRBD1 might be the D (6 bases). The TCR sequence derives from a man in his 60s with colorectal cancer. The sequenced material came from PBMCs. The CDR3, as DNA: TGTGCCAGTTTGGCAGGGGATAATCAGCCCCAGCATTTT. Protein product: CASLAGDNQPQHF.